Described below is a single TCR beta chain sequence and its context. This sample is drawn from a study of blood T cell repertoires in COVID-19. Study-wide background: Sites in the United States, Italy and Spain provided acute and convalescent COVID-19 samples. Sample material is recorded as cDNA or gDNA derived from T cells, B-cell-depleted T cells, or PBMCs.

V lost 4 bases and J lost 0, with 13 bases in between. Germline CDR1 SGHTA, CDR2 FQGNSA. This CDR3 has 17 amino acids. In the original workflow: Scientists estimated how many nucleated cells there were by amplifying reference gene primers. Sequencing was performed with immunoSEQ multiplex PCR; in TCRdb, only in-frame clones are kept and a portion is missing. That table furnishes V, J and clone size, whereas the DNA furnished D and trimming. The sample has around 250,000 clones, around nine tenths seen once. The clonotype was recovered from a woman aged 40 to 49 who had recovered from COVID-19. The V gene is TRBV7-2, the J gene TRBJ2-6; unclear D gene. Sequenced input: peripheral blood. CDR3 in amino acids: CASSYTRQRSGANVLTF. The CDR3 DNA is TGTGCCAGCAGCTACACTCGGCAGCGCTCTGGGGCCAACGTCCTGACTTTC.